This T cell receptor (beta chain) was observed in a study of PD-1 blockade in mismatch repair-deficient tumors. The V gene's germline CDR1 is SGHTA and CDR2 FQGTGA. The CDR3 runs 17 residues. V lost 4 bases and J 2 bases, leaving 18 bases between the germline ends. Libraries were prepared by immunoSEQ multiplex PCR; TCRdb keeps only in-frame clonotypes and omits some of them. Here the sample spans roughly 130,000 clones, about 88% being singletons. Sequenced material: peripheral blood, taken approximately 72 weeks after starting pembrolizumab. The TCR sequence derives from an adult with mismatch repair-deficient cancer. V and J are TRBV7-3 and TRBJ1-5, with D perhaps matching TRBD1 (5 bases). CDR3: CASSSNEGRGCNQPQHF. As DNA, the CDR3 is TGTGCCAGCAGCTCAAATGAGGGTCGGGGGTGCAATCAGCCCCAGCATTTT.